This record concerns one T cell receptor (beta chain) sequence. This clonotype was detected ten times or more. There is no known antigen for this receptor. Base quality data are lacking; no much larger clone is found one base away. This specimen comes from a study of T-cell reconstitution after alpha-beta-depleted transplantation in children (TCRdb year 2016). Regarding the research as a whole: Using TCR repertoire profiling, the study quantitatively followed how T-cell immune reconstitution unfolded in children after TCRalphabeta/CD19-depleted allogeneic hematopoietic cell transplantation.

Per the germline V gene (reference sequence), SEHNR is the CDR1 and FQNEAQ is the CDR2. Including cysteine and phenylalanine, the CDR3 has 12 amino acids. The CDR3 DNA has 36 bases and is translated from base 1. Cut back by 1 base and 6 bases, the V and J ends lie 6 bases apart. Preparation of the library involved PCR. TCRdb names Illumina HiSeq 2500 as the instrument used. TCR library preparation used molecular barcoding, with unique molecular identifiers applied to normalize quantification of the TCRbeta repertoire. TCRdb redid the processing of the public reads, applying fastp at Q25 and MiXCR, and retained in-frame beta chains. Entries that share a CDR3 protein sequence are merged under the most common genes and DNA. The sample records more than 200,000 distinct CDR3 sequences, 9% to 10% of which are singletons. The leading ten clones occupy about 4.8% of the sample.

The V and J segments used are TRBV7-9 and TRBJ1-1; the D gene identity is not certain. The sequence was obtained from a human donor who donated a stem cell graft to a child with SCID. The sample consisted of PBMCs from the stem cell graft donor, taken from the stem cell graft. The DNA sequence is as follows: TGTGCCAGCAGCTTAGTTATGGCTGAAGCTTTCTTT. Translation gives CASSLVMAEAFF.